This paragraph reports one T cell receptor (beta chain). The sample comes from a study of blood T cell repertoires in COVID-19. The CDR3 is made up of 16 amino acids. Germline V gives CDR1 MNHEY, CDR2 SMNVEV (reference sequence). With 5 bases clipped from V and 2 bases from J, the junction kept 8 bases outside the gene matches. Methods used by the authors: Researchers report that nucleated cell counts were estimated from reference gene primer amplification. The table came from immunoSEQ multiplex PCR; TCRdb's copy has only in-frame clones and leaves some out. Clone size and the V and J calls come from that table; the DNA yielded D and trimming. The table includes 90,000 to 120,000 clones, 85% to 95% detected once.

The sequenced material came from peripheral blood. V usage is TRBV27 and J usage is TRBJ1-2; 10 positions agree with TRBD1. This TCR was sampled from a woman between 25 and 40 years old with acute or convalescent COVID-19. The DNA for the CDR3 is TGTGCCAGCAGTGGGGACAGGGGATCTTCAAACTATGGCTACACCTTC. Translation: CASSGDRGSSNYGYTF.